These T cell receptor beta chains were read from a single sample in a study of T-cell memory formation after mild COVID-19. Each CDR3 protein gets one entry after TCRdb re-called the 5' RACE reads with MiXCR. In the table there are 280,000 or so distinct CDR3 sequences, under 8.5% of which are singletons. Material for sequencing was PBMCs or a T cell subset sorted from them (not recorded which). Receptors were obtained from a young man who had mild COVID-19 (a few samples of this study predate the infection). Cell type and time point are not known. Both conserved end residues are trimmed from each CDR3. The order of the fields is J gene, clone size, V gene, D gene, CDR3 protein. D genes are given only for firm matches. Clone size appears in some rows only: once, few, many, or a class for an expanded clone.

j_gene: TRBJ1-2; abundance: NA; v_gene: TRBV19; d_gene: NA; CDR3aa: ASSIAGSYGYT
j_gene: TRBJ2-3; abundance: few; v_gene: TRBV7-3; d_gene: NA; CDR3aa: ASSLNSGANTDTQY
j_gene: TRBJ2-3; abundance: NA; v_gene: TRBV5-4; d_gene: TRBD2; CDR3aa: ASSQLREGSTDTQY
j_gene: TRBJ1-2; abundance: few; v_gene: TRBV20-1; d_gene: NA; CDR3aa: SAWTDGLYGYT
j_gene: TRBJ2-3; abundance: NA; v_gene: TRBV9; d_gene: NA; CDR3aa: ASNRVPSDTQY
j_gene: TRBJ2-1; abundance: NA; v_gene: TRBV7-9; d_gene: TRBD1; CDR3aa: ASSYNRDRSSHEQF
j_gene: TRBJ1-4; abundance: NA; v_gene: TRBV5-1; d_gene: NA; CDR3aa: ASSLAAATNEKLF
j_gene: TRBJ2-3; abundance: many; v_gene: TRBV30; d_gene: TRBD2; CDR3aa: ACRITSGGDTQY
j_gene: TRBJ2-3; abundance: NA; v_gene: TRBV4-1; d_gene: NA; CDR3aa: ASSQLRLTGTDTQY
j_gene: TRBJ2-2; abundance: NA; v_gene: TRBV5-1; d_gene: TRBD2; CDR3aa: ASSWGTSGANTGELF
j_gene: TRBJ2-3; abundance: NA; v_gene: TRBV4-3; d_gene: NA; CDR3aa: ASSLRLGASTDTQY
j_gene: TRBJ2-1; abundance: few; v_gene: TRBV7-2; d_gene: NA; CDR3aa: ASSWGQFNEQF
j_gene: TRBJ2-2; abundance: many; v_gene: TRBV12-3/TRBV12-4; d_gene: NA; CDR3aa: ASSPRQAGGELF
j_gene: TRBJ1-2; abundance: NA; v_gene: TRBV9; d_gene: TRBD1; CDR3aa: ASSGPTGLDGYT
j_gene: TRBJ2-1; abundance: few; v_gene: TRBV11-2; d_gene: NA; CDR3aa: ASSSTSGPYNEQF
j_gene: TRBJ2-5; abundance: NA; v_gene: TRBV7-9; d_gene: NA; CDR3aa: ASSLAGGMETQY
j_gene: TRBJ2-5; abundance: NA; v_gene: TRBV20-1; d_gene: NA; CDR3aa: SARKDSQETQY
j_gene: TRBJ2-1; abundance: many; v_gene: TRBV24-1; d_gene: TRBD2; CDR3aa: ATSDLHPLAGGYNEQF
j_gene: TRBJ2-1; abundance: NA; v_gene: TRBV4-3; d_gene: NA; CDR3aa: ASSQDTYNEQF
j_gene: TRBJ2-7; abundance: NA; v_gene: TRBV7-9; d_gene: NA; CDR3aa: ASSSQTQQY
j_gene: TRBJ2-5; abundance: many; v_gene: TRBV30; d_gene: NA; CDR3aa: AWSLQGEETQY
j_gene: TRBJ1-6; abundance: few; v_gene: TRBV6-5; d_gene: NA; CDR3aa: ASSPQFYNSPLH
j_gene: TRBJ2-7; abundance: few; v_gene: TRBV6-2/TRBV6-3; d_gene: NA; CDR3aa: ASTEVPYEQY
j_gene: TRBJ2-5; abundance: NA; v_gene: TRBV24-1; d_gene: TRBD1; CDR3aa: ATSDLTGGLTQY
j_gene: TRBJ2-2; abundance: few; v_gene: TRBV20-1; d_gene: NA; CDR3aa: SARNFGTAPNTGELF
j_gene: TRBJ2-1; abundance: few; v_gene: TRBV6-2/TRBV6-3; d_gene: TRBD1; CDR3aa: ASEDRVAYNEQF
j_gene: TRBJ2-3; abundance: NA; v_gene: TRBV5-1; d_gene: NA; CDR3aa: ASSNEGRRDTQY
j_gene: TRBJ2-5; abundance: few; v_gene: TRBV12-3/TRBV12-4; d_gene: NA; CDR3aa: ASSPGRLQETQY
j_gene: TRBJ1-1; abundance: NA; v_gene: TRBV10-3; d_gene: NA; CDR3aa: AALQGIEGGTEAF
j_gene: TRBJ2-5; abundance: many; v_gene: TRBV19; d_gene: NA; CDR3aa: ASSNSNQETQY
j_gene: TRBJ2-3; abundance: few; v_gene: TRBV20-1; d_gene: TRBD2; CDR3aa: SGKRDYTDTQY
j_gene: TRBJ1-4; abundance: once; v_gene: TRBV7-2; d_gene: NA; CDR3aa: ASSLGGSPDEKLI
j_gene: TRBJ2-7; abundance: few; v_gene: TRBV20-1; d_gene: NA; CDR3aa: SARGQDTSYEQY